A single sample gave rise to the 28 T cell receptor beta chains below, sequenced in a study of T cell repertoires in cytomegalovirus infection. TCRdb reprocessed the reads with MiXCR, giving one entry per CDR3 protein. The table has around 530,000 distinct CDR3 sequences, less than 30% seen once. Sequenced: PBMCs. The receptors were sampled from a human donor in good health (CMV status not recorded). Some clones in this sample may be carry-over from other donors' samples.

This chain links TRBV2 with TRBJ1-1, with unresolved D. With 2 bases removed from V and 1 base from J, the gap between germline ends came to 11 bases. The CDR3 sequence is 15 residues long. From germline, CDR1 is SNHLY and CDR2 FYNNEI. For the CDR3, the DNA is TGTGCCAGCAGTGAATTTAGTATTCAGAACACTGAAGCTTTCTTT. It codes for CASSEFSIQNTEAFF.

The genes are TRBV20-1 and TRBJ2-1; D unresolved. The CDR3 has 14 residues. Germline-derived CDR1 and CDR2 are DFQATT and SNEGSKA (reference sequence). V was pared by 0 bases and J by 7 bases, with 13 bases between. The CDR3 region is CSARDNRAPNEQFF. CDR3 nucleotide sequence: TGCAGTGCTAGAGATAATCGGGCCCCAAATGAGCAGTTCTTC.

This chain joins TRBV10-3 and TRBJ1-1, with D unclear. V was trimmed by 8 bases and J by 7 bases, leaving 11 bases between them. From germline, CDR1 is ENHRY and CDR2 SYGVKD. This CDR3 has 11 residues. CDR3 bases: TGTGCCATCGGTTTGGCAGATGAAGCTTTCTTT. Translated: CAIGLADEAFF.

The rearrangement links TRBV6-2 or TRBV6-3 to TRBJ2-2, with D perhaps matching TRBD2 (6 bases). Looked up from germline, CDR1 is MNHEY and CDR2 is SVGEGT. This CDR3 has 13 residues. V lost 3 bases and J 6 bases, leaving 8 bases between the germline ends. This chain's CDR3 is CASSYRESGELFF. The DNA for the CDR3 is TGTGCCAGCAGTTATCGGGAGTCCGGGGAGCTGTTTTTT.

This chain links TRBV7-8 with TRBJ2-1, with unresolved D. This CDR3 region has 15 residues. The V end lost 5 bases, the J end lost 6 bases, and 17 bases lay between the germline ends. From germline, CDR1 is SGHVS and CDR2 FQNEAQ. CDR3 DNA: TGTGCCAGCAGCCTCGGGTCTCGAAAGGGCAATGAGCAGTTCTTC. Encoded protein: CASSLGSRKGNEQFF.

This chain joins TRBV5-1 and TRBJ2-5; TRBD1 matches 7 bases. The germline V gene encodes CDR1 SGHRS and CDR2 YFSETQ. Trimming cost V 1 base and J 8 bases; bases outside gene matches: 8. CDR3 length: 14 amino acids. CDR3 nucleotides: TGCGCCAGCAGCTTGAGAAACAGGGGCTCAACCCAGTACTTC. Protein product: CASSLRNRGSTQYF. Complete variable domain (other parts from reference TRBV5-1 and TRBJ2-5): KAGVTQTPRYLIKTRGQQVTLSCSPISGHRSVSWYQQTPGQGLQFLFEYFSETQRNKGNFPGRFSGRQFSNSRSEMNVSTLELGDSALYLCASSLRNRGSTQYFGPGTRLLVL.

This clonotype was counted ten times or more. The junction departs from germline at one end; a sequencing error may be responsible. This chain connects TRBV7-7 to TRBJ2-1; D call uncertain. Germline V gene data show CDR1 as SSHAT and CDR2 as FNYEAQ (reference sequence). This CDR3 has 14 residues. CDR3 DNA sequence: TGTGCTAGCAGCCAAACCGGCGGTTACAATGAGCAGTTCTTC. Translating it yields CASSQTGGYNEQFF. Full variable domain (missing parts from reference TRBV7-7 and TRBJ2-1): GAGVSQSPRYKVTKRGQDVTLRCDPISSHATLYWYQQALGQGPEFLTYFNYEAQPDKSGLPSDRFSAERPEGSISTLTIQRTEQRDSAMYRCASSQTGGYNEQFFGPGTRLTVL.

The rearrangement uses TRBV6-5 and TRBJ2-2; the match to TRBD2 covers 12 bases. The CDR3 runs to 16 residues. With V trimmed by 3 bases and J by 5 bases, 4 bases remained unmatched. Germline-derived CDR1 and CDR2 are MNHEY and SVGAGI. The CDR3 reads CASSYTSGRYTGELFF. In DNA form, the CDR3 reads TGTGCCAGCAGTTATACTAGCGGGAGGTATACCGGGGAGCTGTTTTTT.

This clonotype was seen at least ten times. The CDR3 sequence: CASSQRASITQYF. The CDR3 region has the DNA TGTGCCAGCAGCCAAAGGGCCTCCATCACGCAGTATTTT. V usage is TRBV7-2 and J usage is TRBJ2-3; no reliable D call. The CDR3 is 13 amino acids. V lost 5 bases to trimming and J lost 9 bases, with 15 bases between them. Per the germline V gene, CDR1 is SGHTA and CDR2 is FQGNSA.

The V call is TRBV12-3 or TRBV12-4, the J call TRBJ2-7, with 9 bases identical to TRBD2. This CDR3 is built from 14 residues. Losses at the gene ends were 7 bases for V and 1 base for J; bases not matched to a gene: 5. The CDR3 here is CASTIAGASYEQYF. The CDR3 nucleotides are TGTGCCAGCACTATAGCGGGAGCTTCCTACGAGCAGTACTTC.

The chain carries TRBV27 and TRBJ2-4; TRBD1 matches 7 bases. V was pared by 5 bases and J by 7 bases, with 8 bases of the junction left unmatched. Germline values: CDR1 MNHEY, CDR2 SMNVEV (reference sequence). CDR3 size: 14 residues. CDR3 bases: TGTGCCAGCAGTACCCAGGGGGTGTCTAACATTCAGTACTTC. Amino acid sequence: CASSTQGVSNIQYF.

This clonotype was detected only a few times. DNA of the CDR3: TGTGCCAGCAGTGACTCGGGACTATCCCGTTCCGCGCAGTATTTT. As protein: CASSDSGLSRSAQYF. This chain joins TRBV6-4 and TRBJ2-3, with 7 bases that match TRBD2. V dropped 0 bases and J dropped 10; count of bases not matched to a gene: 10. Per the germline V gene, CDR1 is MRHNA and CDR2 is SNTAGT. This CDR3 is 15 amino acids long.

This clonotype was observed a few times. The chain joins TRBV11-2 to TRBJ1-1; D uncertain. The CDR3 length is 15 residues. Trimming shortened V by 5 bases and J by 4 bases, and 17 bases separated the two germline ends. Germline loops: CDR1 SGHAT, CDR2 FQNNGV. The CDR3 spells CASSLFSDGITEAFF. CDR3 bases: TGTGCCAGCAGCCTGTTCTCGGACGGAATCACTGAAGCTTTCTTT.

This chain links TRBV7-2 with TRBJ2-7, with a weak D call TRBD2 (5 bases). Germline V CDR1 and CDR2: SGHTA, FQGNSA. The germline V and J ends were trimmed by 2 bases and 3 bases, with 11 bases remaining between them. The CDR3 loop spans 14 amino acids. The CDR3 loop reads CASSLYGESYEQYF. CDR3 in DNA: TGTGCCAGCAGCTTATACGGGGAAAGCTACGAGCAGTACTTC.

Details on this clonotype: An end of the junction does not agree with germline; a read error may underlie this. The chain couples TRBV5-3 to TRBJ1-2; 7 nucleotides agree with TRBD1. TRBV5-3 is an ORF, with its function uncertain. The CDR3 totals 15 residues. The CDR3 DNA is TGTGCCAGCAGCTTGCTGACAGGGTCCCACTATGGCTACACCTTC. It specifies CASSLLTGSHYGYTF.

The rearrangement uses TRBV15 and TRBJ2-1; possibly TRBD2 for D (6 bases). CDR3 size: 15 residues. The germline V gene encodes CDR1 LNHNV and CDR2 YYDKDF (reference sequence). Trimming cost V 5 bases and J 4 bases, with 15 bases left between them. The CDR3 DNA is TGTGCCACCAGCGTCCTAGCGACATCTTACAATGAGCAGTTCTTC. Translating it yields CATSVLATSYNEQFF. Supplemented by reference TRBV15 and TRBJ2-1, the full variable domain reads DAMVIQNPRYQVTQFGKPVTLSCSQTLNHNVMYWYQQKSSQAPKLLFHYYDKDFNNEADTPDNFQSRRPNTSFCFLDIRSPGLGDTAMYLCATSVLATSYNEQFFGPGTRLTVL.

Many counts were recorded for this clonotype. The rearrangement uses TRBV7-2 and TRBJ2-3, with 8 bases matching TRBD2. The CDR3 has 16 residues. J was trimmed by 0 bases and V by 4 bases; bases with no gene match: 6. Looked up from germline, CDR1 is SGHTA and CDR2 is FQGNSA. The CDR3 reads CASSSHSGVSTDTQYF. The CDR3 nucleotides are TGTGCCAGCAGCTCACATAGCGGGGTTAGCACAGATACGCAGTATTTT.

This clonotype was detected only a few times. The rearrangement joins TRBV2 to TRBJ2-1, with 8 bases aligning to TRBD1. Germline CDR1 SNHLY, CDR2 FYNNEI. V trimming: 7 bases; J trimming: 6 bases; junction bases outside the gene matches: 8. CDR3 size: 14 residues. The CDR3 loop reads CASMTDREVNEQFF. The CDR3, as DNA: TGTGCCAGCATGACGGACAGGGAGGTCAATGAGCAGTTCTTC.

The genes are TRBV20-1 and TRBJ1-1; perhaps TRBD1 as D (6 bases). With 4 bases removed from V and 5 bases from J, the gap between germline ends came to 17 bases. CDR1 and CDR2 (germline): DFQATT, SNEGSKA (reference sequence). The CDR3 consists of 14 residues. The CDR3 region is CSANRQARGTEAFF. The CDR3 coding sequence is TGCAGTGCTAACCGACAGGCGCGAGGGACTGAAGCTTTCTTT.

This chain joins TRBV9 and TRBJ2-1, with a tentative D call TRBD2 (7 bases). The CDR3 runs to 16 residues. With 1 base removed from V and 8 bases from J, the gap between germline ends came to 19 bases. Per germline, CDR1 SGDLS and CDR2 YYNGEE. This CDR3 is CASSVRLAVGGDEQFF. In DNA form, the CDR3 reads TGTGCCAGCAGCGTACGGCTAGCGGTAGGGGGGGATGAGCAGTTCTTC.

The V and J genes are TRBV28 and TRBJ1-2; 9 nucleotides line up with TRBD1. The J segment lost 8 bases and the V segment lost 6 bases, leaving 13 bases of the junction unmatched. Germline V gene lookup returns CDR1 MDHEN and CDR2 SYDVKM. This CDR3 region has 15 residues. The CDR3: CASSLLQGQGYGYTF. For the CDR3, the DNA is TGTGCCAGCAGCCTACTCCAGGGACAGGGATACGGCTACACCTTC.

This clonotype occurred a few times. This chain uses TRBV6-1 with TRBJ2-1; a weak D match, TRBD2 (5 bases). The CDR3 is made up of 15 amino acids. Germline assignment: CDR1 MNHNS and CDR2 SASEGT. V lost 1 base, J lost 4 bases, and 11 bases lay in between. The CDR3 region is CASSEEESGYNEQFF. The CDR3 DNA sequence: TGTGCCAGCAGTGAAGAGGAGTCGGGGTACAATGAGCAGTTCTTC.

The CDR3 reads CASIRGALNTEAFF. The CDR3 DNA reads TGTGCCAGCATTCGGGGGGCACTGAACACTGAAGCTTTCTTT. The V and J genes are TRBV12-3 or TRBV12-4 and TRBJ1-1; the D gene is possibly TRBD1 (6 bases). Trimming shortened V by 7 bases and J by 0 bases, and 12 bases separated the two germline ends. The CDR3 has 14 amino acids.

This clonotype was picked up a small number of times. The rearrangement uses TRBV27 and TRBJ2-1; 7 bases are a match to TRBD1. CDR3 length: 13 residues. In germline, CDR1 is MNHEY, CDR2 SMNVEV (reference sequence). The junction had 2 bases not matched to a gene; V was cut back by 2 bases and J by 7 bases. The CDR3 bases are TGTGCCAGCAGTTTACAGGGGGTTAATGAGCAGTTCTTC. It is translated as CASSLQGVNEQFF.

The V gene is TRBV4-1, the J gene TRBJ2-1; D gene uncertain. Trimming cost V 1 base and J 3 bases, with 13 bases left between them. Germline V CDR1 and CDR2: MGHRA, YSYEKL. The CDR3 covers 16 residues. The CDR3: CASSQGPTFYYNEQFF. In DNA form, the CDR3 reads TGCGCCAGCAGCCAAGGACCAACTTTCTACTACAATGAGCAGTTCTTC.

This rearrangement joins TRBV6-1 to TRBJ1-1; D is ambiguous. Germline V gives CDR1 MNHNS, CDR2 SASEGT. The CDR3 sequence is 16 residues long. V lost 6 bases and J 4 bases, leaving 21 bases between the germline ends. The CDR3 sequence is CASRFWALSLSTEAFF. The CDR3 nucleotides read TGTGCCAGCAGGTTCTGGGCACTCAGCCTTAGCACTGAAGCTTTCTTT.

This clonotype was counted only a few times. This chain uses TRBV29-1 with TRBJ1-2; D unclear. Trimming cost V 2 bases and J 7 bases, with 17 bases left between them. The CDR3 has 14 amino acids. CDR1 is SQVTM, CDR2 ANQGSEA, per germline. In DNA form, the CDR3 reads TGCAGCGTTGAACAGGTCAGCCGATCGGGTGGCTACACCTTC. It translates to CSVEQVSRSGGYTF.

This clonotype appeared many times. This chain uses TRBV7-6 with TRBJ2-5; the match to TRBD1 covers 8 bases. CDR3 size: 16 residues. Trimming took 8 bases from V and 5 from J; bases not matched to a gene: 16. Germline CDR1 is SGHVS and CDR2 is FNYEAQ. The chain's CDR3 is CASLSRGQGAGETQYF. CDR3 DNA: TGTGCCAGCTTATCCAGAGGGCAGGGGGCAGGGGAGACCCAGTACTTC.